This record covers a single TCR beta chain. Its specificity is unknown. Healthy individuals of Caucasian origin from Russia, aged about 6 to 95, served as donors. For the second PCR, which ran for 7 to 11 cycles, a sample-barcoded 5' primer and a J-beta primer mix were used. TCRdb independently ran MiXCR on the 5' RACE reads; one entry per CDR3 protein. This table holds some 1.4 million distinct CDR3 sequences, 42% found once. These data belong to a study of blood T cells in healthy people across ages. Looking at the study overall: Template switching retrieved approximately one barcoded beta molecule for each two T cells.

The CDR3 has 12 amino acids. CDR1 is GTSNPN, CDR2 SVGIG, per germline (reference sequence). The V and J ends lost 3 bases and 6 bases respectively, with 11 bases between them. Study outcomes and limitations: Not knowing donor CMV status may have confounded expanded clonotype changes.

V and J are TRBV30 and TRBJ1-2; possible D gene TRBD1, 5 bases. The sample comprised blood. The source is a woman aged 18-29 years in good health. The CDR3 sequence is CAWRGREDGYTF. The CDR3 DNA sequence: TGTGCCTGGAGGGGCAGGGAGGATGGCTACACCTTC.